This TCR beta chain was obtained from a study of blood T cells in healthy people across ages. Notes on the study in general: Long-lived donors exceeded aged donors in naive CD4+ cells and diversity.

PCR was performed a second time for about 6 to 12 cycles using a sample-barcoded 5' primer and a J-beta primer mix. Sequencing yielded, for each sample, at least 3 million paired-end reads carrying CDR3. A single record per CDR3 protein comes from TCRdb applying MiXCR to the 5' RACE reads. The sample contains about 770,000 distinct CDR3 sequences, approximately 48% of which appear only once. This clonotype was counted between two and nine times. Its antigen is currently unknown. The trim removed 5 bases at V and 8 bases at J, leaving 11 bases unmatched. Germline lookup yields CDR1 DFQATT and CDR2 SNEGSKA (reference sequence). The CDR3 covers 13 residues.

The source of this sequence is a man aged 55-75 years in good health. The sample was blood. V and J are TRBV20-1 and TRBJ1-2; 7 bases align to TRBD1. This CDR3 is CSADRTGLGGYTF. The CDR3, as DNA: TGCAGTGCTGACCGGACAGGTCTTGGAGGCTACACCTTC.